Presented here are 20 T cell receptor beta chains from one specimen sequenced in a study of regulatory T cells in long-lasting Graves disease. iRepertoire HTBI primers and Arm-PCR of CDR3 regions built TCR beta libraries. One entry per CDR3 protein, called by TCRdb with MiXCR from the multiplex PCR reads. Of 250,000 to 300,000 distinct CDR3 sequences listed, roughly 18% are singletons. Time point given: newly diagnosed GD, antithyroid drugs for less than 3 months. TCR sequences were obtained from RNA taken from PBMCs. The sample also formed part of further work on T cells in Graves' hyperthyroidism and ophthalmopathy.

Specimen: peripheral blood mononuclear cells (PBMCs), collected at new diagnosis, from a patient treated with antithyroid drugs. The source is a woman in her twenties or thirties with Graves disease.

The V gene is TRBV10-3, the J gene TRBJ2-5; D is possibly TRBD1 or TRBD2 (7 bases each). V was cut by 4 bases and J by 0 bases, with 18 bases left in between. The CDR3 loop spans 17 amino acids. Per germline, CDR1 ENHRY and CDR2 SYGVKD. In DNA form, the CDR3 reads TGTGCCATCAGTGGGCCGACAGGGAGGGAGGACCAAGAGACCCAGTACTTC. Protein sequence: CAISGPTGREDQETQYF.

J is TRBJ2-1 and V is TRBV11-2; 8 bases agree with TRBD2. The CDR3 has 13 amino acids. Germline V gene data show CDR1 as SGHAT and CDR2 as FQNNGV. With V trimmed by 8 bases and J by 10 bases, 10 bases remained unmatched. The CDR3 DNA sequence: TGTGCCAGCGACTGGTCGGGGGGGATAGAGCAGTTCTTC. Translating gives CASDWSGGIEQFF.

This clonotype was observed many times. This chain connects TRBV10-1 to TRBJ2-3; weak D call: TRBD2 (6 bases). CDR3 size: 13 residues. In germline, CDR1 is WNHNN, CDR2 SYGVQD (reference sequence). Deletions cut 2 bases from V and 9 bases from J, with 12 bases between. CDR3 region: CASSEGGLGTQYF. CDR3 nucleotide sequence: TGCGCCAGCAGTGAGGGAGGGTTGGGCACGCAGTATTTT.

There are a few counts of this clonotype. The rearrangement links TRBV7-9 to TRBJ2-6; D is unclear. Germline values: CDR1 SEHNR, CDR2 FQNEAQ (reference sequence). V was shortened by 5 bases and J by 0 bases, with 17 bases between the two germline ends. This CDR3 comprises 18 residues. CDR3: CASSHHPTLGSGANVLTF. The CDR3 region has the DNA TGTGCCAGCAGCCATCACCCGACCCTCGGCTCTGGGGCCAACGTCCTGACTTTC. Full variable domain (missing parts from reference TRBV7-9 and TRBJ2-6): DTGVSQNPRHKITKRGQNVTFRCDPISEHNRLYWYRQTLGQGPEFLTYFQNEAQLEKSRLLSDRFSAERPKGSFSTLEIQRTEQGDSAMYLCASSHHPTLGSGANVLTFGAGSRLTVL.

This chain connects TRBV25-1 to TRBJ2-5; D is possibly TRBD1 or TRBD2 (5 bases each). The CDR3 runs 14 residues. V was trimmed by 1 base and J by 0 bases, leaving 6 bases between them. From germline, CDR1 is MGHDK and CDR2 SYGVNS. The CDR3 region is CASSESGHQETQYF. CDR3 nucleotides: TGTGCCAGCAGTGAATCGGGACACCAAGAGACCCAGTACTTC.

This clonotype was picked up many times. The CDR3 here is CSARTRGAYNEQFF. For the CDR3, the DNA is TGCAGTGCTAGAACCCGGGGAGCCTACAATGAGCAGTTCTTC. The rearrangement joins TRBV20-1 to TRBJ2-1; D may be TRBD2 (5 bases). This CDR3 comprises 14 residues. The V gene lost 2 bases and the J gene lost 2 bases, with 10 bases spanning the gap. In germline, CDR1 is DFQATT, CDR2 SNEGSKA (reference sequence).

With regard to this clonotype: A much more abundant neighbour one base away suggests this may be a read error. The chain couples TRBV10-3 to TRBJ2-5; D is possibly TRBD1 (6 bases). This CDR3 spans 13 amino acids. Germline CDR1 ENHRY, CDR2 SYGVKD. As DNA, the CDR3 is TGTGCCGTCAGCCCCGGGACAAAAGAGACCCAGTACTTC. It specifies CAVSPGTKETQYF.

This clonotype was observed at least ten times. The chain links TRBV5-1 to TRBJ1-1; D might be TRBD1 (6 bases). The V end lost 2 bases, the J end lost 5 bases, and 13 bases lay between the germline ends. Germline V gene sequence: CDR1 SGHRS, CDR2 YFSETQ. The CDR3 covers 14 residues. The CDR3 loop reads CASSLQGIGTEAFF. In DNA form, the CDR3 reads TGCGCCAGCAGCTTACAGGGAATTGGTACTGAAGCTTTCTTT.

This clonotype was seen repeatedly, ten times or more. The rearrangement joins TRBV6-1 to TRBJ1-4; D not resolved. Trimming stripped 8 bases from V and 6 bases from J, with 25 bases between. The CDR3 runs 17 residues. Germline V gene data show CDR1 as MNHNS and CDR2 as SASEGT. This chain's CDR3 is CASQKLPILGRHEKLFF. CDR3 sequence (DNA): TGTGCCAGCCAAAAACTGCCGATTTTAGGGAGGCATGAAAAACTGTTTTTT.

Comments on this clonotype: Since a far larger clone is one base different, this is likely a read error. The V call is TRBV20-1, the J call TRBJ1-1, with D possibly called TRBD1 or TRBD2 (5 bases each). The end of the DNA fits TRBJ2-3 better, so the J call may be wrong. Per germline, CDR1 DFQATT and CDR2 SNEGSKA (reference sequence). This CDR3 contains 15 residues. The CDR3 is CSELLTARGSDTQYF. The CDR3 DNA follows: TGCAGTGAACTCTTAACGGCCCGGGGCTCGGATACGCAGTATTTT.

A remark on this clonotype: A read error is the likely source, as a far larger clone sits one nucleotide away. This chain uses TRBV7-2 with TRBJ2-1; 11 nucleotides match TRBD2. This CDR3 has 17 amino acids. Germline CDR1 SGHTA, CDR2 FQGNSA. The V gene end was trimmed by 3 bases and the J gene end by 10 bases; junction bases not matched to a gene: 14. CDR3 amino acids: CASSFLAGGERPYEQFF. DNA of the CDR3: TGTGCCAGCAGCTTTCTAGCGGGGGGAGAACGTCCCTACGAGCAGTTCTTC.

This clonotype was recorded at least ten times. The chain has TRBV5-1 and TRBJ1-5, with a weak D call TRBD1 (6 bases). Between the trimmed V and J ends, which lost 4 bases and 0 bases, there was a span of 8 bases. From germline, CDR1 is SGHRS and CDR2 YFSETQ. The CDR3 consists of 14 residues. CDR3 DNA sequence: TGCGCCAGCAGCCCAGGGGATAGCAATCAGCCCCAGCATTTT. Protein product: CASSPGDSNQPQHF. The variable domain in full, with the rest retrieved from reference TRBV5-1 and TRBJ1-5, is KAGVTQTPRYLIKTRGQQVTLSCSPISGHRSVSWYQQTPGQGLQFLFEYFSETQRNKGNFPGRFSGRQFSNSRSEMNVSTLELGDSALYLCASSPGDSNQPQHFGDGTRLSIL.

The V and J genes are TRBV28 and TRBJ2-7; the D gene is possibly TRBD1 (5 bases). The V gene lost 1 base and the J gene lost 2 bases, with 9 bases spanning the gap. CDR3 length: 14 amino acids. Per germline, CDR1 MDHEN and CDR2 SYDVKM. The CDR3, as DNA: TGTGCCAGCAGTTTATCAAAAGGGGCCTACGAGCAGTACTTC. It yields the protein CASSLSKGAYEQYF.

Points on this clonotype: This probably arose from a read error, given a far larger clone one base away. CDR3 coding DNA: TGTGCCAGCAGCTTCCCCCAGGGGCGAGGCTACACCTTC. It codes for CASSFPQGRGYTF. The rearrangement joins TRBV11-2 to TRBJ1-2; maybe TRBD1 (6 bases). The V gene lost 3 bases and the J gene lost 8 bases, with 13 bases spanning the gap. The CDR3 runs to 13 residues. The germline V gene has CDR1 SGHAT and CDR2 FQNNGV.

This clonotype was seen only once. A far larger clone is one base from this, pointing to a likely read error. The chain joins TRBV2 to TRBJ2-3; 8 nucleotides agree with TRBD1. Germline-derived CDR1 and CDR2 are SNHLY and FYNNEI. V lost 6 bases and J lost 1; bases outside the gene matches: 0. CDR3 length equals 13 residues. CDR3 loop: CASRTGGTDTQYF. As DNA, the CDR3 is TGTGCCAGCAGGACAGGGGGCACAGATACGCAGTATTTT. Looking up the rest from reference TRBV2 and TRBJ2-3 gives the full variable domain: EPEVTQTPSHQVTQMGQEVILRCVPISNHLYFYWYRQILGQKVEFLVSFYNNEISEKSEIFDDQFSVERPDGSNFTLKIRSTKLEDSAMYFCASRTGGTDTQYFGPGTRLTVL.

This clonotype appeared many times. V and J are TRBV9 and TRBJ1-1; a possible D gene is TRBD1 (6 bases). The CDR3 loop spans 13 amino acids. Germline V gene lookup returns CDR1 SGDLS and CDR2 YYNGEE. Trimming shortened V by 1 base and J by 3 bases, and 7 bases separated the two germline ends. CDR3 loop: CASSVRTDTEAFF. The CDR3 DNA follows: TGTGCCAGCAGCGTAAGGACAGACACTGAAGCTTTCTTT.

This clonotype was observed a few times. The CDR3 loop is CASRAYGGTNTEAFF. The CDR3 DNA reads as TGTGCCAGCAGGGCCTACGGGGGAACGAACACTGAAGCTTTCTTT. The rearrangement joins TRBV27 to TRBJ1-1; D is possibly TRBD1 (5 bases). The CDR3 runs 15 residues. Between the trimmed V and J ends, which lost 6 bases and 1 base, there was a span of 15 bases. Germline values: CDR1 MNHEY, CDR2 SMNVEV (reference sequence).

In its sample, this clonotype was seen many times. This rearrangement joins TRBV2 to TRBJ2-3; D ambiguous. Germline CDR1 reads SNHLY; CDR2 reads FYNNEI. The CDR3 extends over 15 amino acids. The ends were cut back, 6 bases at V and 1 base at J, with 14 bases in the middle. The CDR3 is CASRGSALGTDTQYF. The CDR3 DNA is TGTGCCAGCAGGGGGTCCGCACTGGGCACAGATACGCAGTATTTT. Full variable domain (rest looked up from reference TRBV2 and TRBJ2-3): EPEVTQTPSHQVTQMGQEVILRCVPISNHLYFYWYRQILGQKVEFLVSFYNNEISEKSEIFDDQFSVERPDGSNFTLKIRSTKLEDSAMYFCASRGSALGTDTQYFGPGTRLTVL.

This clonotype was seen ten or more times. This rearrangement joins TRBV13 to TRBJ1-1; no reliable D call. Germline lookup yields CDR1 PRHDT and CDR2 FYEKMQ (reference sequence). The CDR3 consists of 12 residues. V lost 2 bases and J 5 bases, leaving 6 bases between the germline ends. Written as DNA, the CDR3 is TGTGCCAGCAGCTTACGGTATACTGAAGCTTTCTTT. It yields the protein CASSLRYTEAFF.

This clonotype has at least ten counts. This chain links TRBV4-2 with TRBJ1-5, with a possible D match to TRBD1 (6 bases). Trimming pared 4 bases from V and 1 base from J, leaving 11 bases between. The CDR3 runs to 15 residues. CDR1 is LGHNA, CDR2 YNFKEQ, per germline. This CDR3 reads CASSPLTGSNQPQHF. CDR3 coding DNA: TGTGCCAGCAGCCCCTTGACAGGAAGCAATCAGCCCCAGCATTTT.